The present entry profiles one T cell receptor (beta chain) with its context. Its antigen is not known. Amplification yielded TCR beta CDR3 regions, with RNA transcripts as the source. HTBI primers were employed in a first-round RT-PCR of the TCR CDR3. Each CDR3 protein gets one entry after TCRdb re-called the multiplex PCR reads with MiXCR. The sample consists of more than 450,000 distinct CDR3 sequences, 13% to 15% of them appearing once. Every diagnosis used clinical symptoms, serum thyroxine and TRAb, thyroid ultrasound and orbital computed tomography. The trim removed 5 bases at V and 0 bases at J, leaving 3 bases unmatched. Germline V gene sequence: CDR1 KGHSH, CDR2 LQKENI. This CDR3 has 15 residues. These data are taken from a study of T cells in Graves' hyperthyroidism and ophthalmopathy. Study findings and constraints: Stable hyperthyroidism and ophthalmopathy were separated using 13 V-J signatures.

The origin of this receptor is a woman between 35 and 50 years old with Graves' hyperthyroidism. The V call is TRBV18, the J call TRBJ2-5, with 10 bases that match TRBD1. Sequencing was done on a sample of blood. CDR3 DNA sequence: TGTGCCAGCTCATTAGGGACAGGGGACCAAGAGACCCAGTACTTC. This sequence encodes CASSLGTGDQETQYF.